This TCR beta chain is from a study of blood T cell repertoires in COVID-19. The overall study: Samples came from the United States, Italy and Spain, spanning acute and convalescent COVID-19. PBMCs, B-cell-depleted T cells, or T cells provided the cDNA or gDNA that made up the material.

As originally analysed: Cell counts per sample came from amplifying reference gene primers. Using immunoSEQ multiplex PCR, the repertoire was profiled, and TCRdb retains in-frame clones only, with some absent. The DNA gave D and trimming, while V, J and clone size come from that table. Of a few hundred thousand clones listed, 70% to 90% were seen once; the top ten hold roughly 0.76%. The CDR3 totals 16 residues. Germline V gene sequence: CDR1 MNHEY, CDR2 SVGAGI. V shed 0 bases, J shed 5 bases, and the junction held 5 bases outside the gene matches. The Seattle patients, enrolled during active infection, were followed longitudinally.

The chain carries TRBV6-5 and TRBJ2-7, with 12 bases that match TRBD2. The receptor was isolated from a man aged 18 to 30 with COVID-19, enrolled during active disease. Sequencing was carried out using peripheral blood. As DNA, the CDR3 is TGTGCCAGCAGTTACTCGACGACTAGCGGGAGCAACGAGCAGTACTTC. Translated, it gives CASSYSTTSGSNEQYF.